Below, one T cell receptor beta chain is given with its context. Its antigen is not known. This sample was included in a study of cytomegalovirus exposure and HLA in healthy donors. On the study more broadly: Earlier, 180 million or so T cells were analyzed, and 117 million unique TCR beta sequences were found among them. Broader study findings: It was approximately 150 TCR beta chains that were listed as cytomegalovirus-associated.

The PCR was carried out with 60 Vbeta primers and 13 Jbeta primers. The data were produced by immunoSEQ multiplex PCR, yet TCRdb's version contains in-frame clones alone and is incomplete. Counted here are about 140,000 clones, around three fifths occurring once; the ten biggest clones make up about 1.7%. The sequence was obtained from a male donor in good health and CMV-seronegative. The sample was PBMCs.

The CDR3 here is CASSFNRGRGTEAFF. For the CDR3, the DNA is TGCGCCAGCAGCTTCAACAGGGGGCGAGGCACTGAAGCTTTCTTT. This chain links TRBV5-1 with TRBJ1-1; 9 nucleotides match TRBD1. J gave up 4 bases and V 2 bases, and 6 bases lay outside the gene matches. Germline V CDR1 and CDR2: SGHRS, YFSETQ. The CDR3 sequence is 15 residues long. The full variable domain, rest sourced from reference TRBV5-1 and TRBJ1-1, is KAGVTQTPRYLIKTRGQQVTLSCSPISGHRSVSWYQQTPGQGLQFLFEYFSETQRNKGNFPGRFSGRQFSNSRSEMNVSTLELGDSALYLCASSFNRGRGTEAFFGQGTRLTVV.